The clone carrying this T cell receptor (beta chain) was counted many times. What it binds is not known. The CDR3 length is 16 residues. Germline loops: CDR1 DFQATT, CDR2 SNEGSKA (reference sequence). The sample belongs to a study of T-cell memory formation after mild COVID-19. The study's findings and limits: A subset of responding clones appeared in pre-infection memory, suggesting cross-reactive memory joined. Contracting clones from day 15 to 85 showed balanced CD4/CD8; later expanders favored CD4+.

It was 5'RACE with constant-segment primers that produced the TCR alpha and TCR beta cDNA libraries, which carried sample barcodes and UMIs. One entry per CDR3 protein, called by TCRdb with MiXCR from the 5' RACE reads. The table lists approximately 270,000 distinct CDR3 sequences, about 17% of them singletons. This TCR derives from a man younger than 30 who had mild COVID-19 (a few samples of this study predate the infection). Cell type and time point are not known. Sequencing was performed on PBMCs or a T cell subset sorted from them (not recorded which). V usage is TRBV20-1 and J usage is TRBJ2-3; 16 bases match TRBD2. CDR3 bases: TGCAGACTAATTCCGGGACTAGCGGGGGGGCCGAATACGCAGTATTTT. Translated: CRLIPGLAGGPNTQYF.